The following is a TCR beta chain sequence with its context. The antigen is undetermined. Both 60 Vbeta primers and 13 Jbeta primers went into the PCR. TCRdb's table, derived via immunoSEQ multiplex PCR, lists solely in-frame clones and lacks some. The specimen's table records 110,000 to 150,000 clones. These data come from a study of cytomegalovirus exposure and HLA in healthy donors. Study context: Around 83% of around 390 genotyped donors fell in the Caucasian-associated ancestry cluster. Whole-study results and caveats: Most CMV-associated TCR beta chains were later found to appear HLA-restricted. It was reported that the classifier diagnosed cytomegalovirus status with high specificity and sensitivity in both the original and validation cohorts.

The V gene's germline CDR1 is KGHSH and CDR2 LQKENI. The CDR3 sequence is 13 residues long. V was pared by 1 base and J by 1 base, with 5 bases between. The clonotype originates from a man aged 35-49 years in good health and CMV-seronegative. The sequenced material came from PBMCs. The J gene is TRBJ2-7, the V gene TRBV18; D uncertain. The CDR3 spells CASSPRTSYEQYF. The DNA for the CDR3 is TGTGCCAGCTCACCACGAACTTCCTACGAGCAGTACTTC.